The sequence of this TCR beta chain was determined in a study of blood T cell repertoires in COVID-19. Overall study context: Acute and convalescent COVID-19 specimens originated in the United States, Italy and Spain. Nucleic acid was either cDNA or gDNA, and it came from T cells, B-cell-depleted T cells, or PBMCs.

How the authors handled the data: Amplifying reference gene primers gave estimates of nucleated cell counts. The repertoire was sequenced with immunoSEQ multiplex PCR; TCRdb's copy has only in-frame clones and lacks some. D and trimming were read from the DNA, whereas the V and J calls and clone size are those reported in that table. This table has about 23,000 clones, around 94% appearing once. Trimming removed 6 bases from V and 7 bases from J, with 19 bases in between. Germline CDR1 reads MDHEN; CDR2 reads SYDVKM. The CDR3 is made up of 15 amino acids. The chain combines TRBV28 with TRBJ1-5, with D possibly TRBD1 on 5 matching bases. The material sequenced was peripheral blood. The TCR comes from a woman aged 45-59 years with active COVID-19. CDR3 residues: CASSPVGGGGQPQHF. Written as DNA, the CDR3 is TGTGCCAGCAGCCCCGTGGGGGGTGGCGGCCAGCCCCAGCATTTT.